This TCR beta chain was documented in a study of memory CD4+ T cells and cytomegalovirus serostatus. V shed 6 bases and J shed 2 bases, with 14 bases lying between them. CDR3 length: 14 amino acids. The germline CDR1 and CDR2 sequences are SGHDT and YYEEEE. In the original workflow: After removing out-of-frame reads, 2 million to 2.5 million distinct TCRbeta sequences remained. Produced via immunoSEQ multiplex PCR; TCRdb's table is partial and in-frame only. The D gene and trimming were derived from the DNA, and the V and J assignments and clone size from that table. The sample has 35,000 to 45,000 clones; 79% are singletons. Single viable CD3+CD4+CD8-CD45RO+ cells were sorted as the memory CD4+ T cells. CMV serostatus came from serum IgG against pp150, pp28, p38, p52.

The sequenced sample was memory CD4+ T cells from blood. The receptor's source is an adult in good health and CMV-seropositive. The chain carries TRBV5-6 and TRBJ1-1, with a possible D match to TRBD1 (6 bases). Here the CDR3 DNA reads TGTGCCAGCACCCCCCCCGGGGGCAACACTGAAGCTTTCTTT. Translated, it gives CASTPPGGNTEAFF.